These 29 T cell receptor beta chains were all obtained from the same sample, sequenced in a study of shared clonotypes between healthy human individuals. Some clones are missing from TCRdb's copy, which holds only in-frame ones; the method was immunoSEQ multiplex PCR. This sample has roughly 1,500,000 clones, with 95% to 99% found just once. The sequenced sample consisted of naive CD4+ T cells sorted from blood. Noted subset: CD45RA+ positively selected. These receptors were obtained from a man between 25 and 39 years old in good health.

The rearrangement joins TRBV4-2 to TRBJ2-7; D unresolved. V lost 0 bases and J lost 0, with 9 bases in between. The CDR3 runs to 15 residues. In germline, CDR1 is LGHNA, CDR2 YNFKEQ. The CDR3: CASSQDPQSSYEQYF. CDR3 bases: TGTGCCAGCAGCCAAGATCCACAGAGCTCCTACGAGCAGTACTTC.

This rearrangement joins TRBV11-3 to TRBJ2-7; unclear D gene. The CDR3 runs 15 residues. CDR1 and CDR2 from the germline V gene are SGHNT and YENEEA. V was shortened by 5 bases and J by 0 bases, with 14 bases between the two germline ends. The CDR3 region has the DNA TGTGCCAGCAGCCAAGCTGATCACGACTCCTACGAGCAGTACTTC. Its protein is CASSQADHDSYEQYF.

The chain employs TRBV27 and TRBJ2-5; TRBD1 might be the D (6 bases). Germline CDR1 and CDR2: MNHEY and SMNVEV (reference sequence). The CDR3 has 15 amino acids. Trimming removed 5 bases from V and 4 bases from J, with 17 bases in between. The CDR3 DNA reads as TGTGCCAGCAGTCGGCTTGGACAGAGAGGAGAGACCCAGTACTTC. This gives the protein CASSRLGQRGETQYF.

The chain uses TRBV5-1 and TRBJ2-1; D perhaps matches TRBD2 (5 bases). CDR1 and CDR2 from the germline V gene are SGHRS and YFSETQ. Trimming removed 5 bases at V and 5 bases at J, with 11 bases between. The CDR3 has 13 residues. The CDR3 DNA sequence: TGCGCCAGCAGGCTAGCAGACAACAATGAGCAGTTCTTC. Amino acids: CASRLADNNEQFF. The full variable domain, rest sourced from reference TRBV5-1 and TRBJ2-1, is KAGVTQTPRYLIKTRGQQVTLSCSPISGHRSVSWYQQTPGQGLQFLFEYFSETQRNKGNFPGRFSGRQFSNSRSEMNVSTLELGDSALYLCASRLADNNEQFFGPGTRLTVL.

V is TRBV12-5 and J is TRBJ1-2; TRBD1 matches 7 bases. Trimming took 1 base from V and 8 from J; bases not matched to a gene: 13. CDR3 length equals 16 residues. Germline V CDR1 and CDR2: LGHNT, FRNRAP. Here the CDR3 reads CASGLALGQLGEGYTF. The CDR3 bases are TGTGCTAGTGGTTTGGCTCTGGGACAGCTTGGGGAAGGCTACACCTTC. The full variable domain, in which reference TRBV12-5 and TRBJ1-2 provide the parts outside the CDR3, is DARVTQTPRHKVTEMGQEVTMRCQPILGHNTVFWYRQTMMQGLELLAYFRNRAPLDDSGMPKDRFSAEMPDATLATLKIQPSEPRDSAVYFCASGLALGQLGEGYTFGSGTRLTVV.

The chain employs TRBV28 and TRBJ2-3, with 10 nucleotides matching TRBD2. CDR1 and CDR2 from the germline V gene are MDHEN and SYDVKM. With V trimmed by 8 bases and J by 4 bases, 12 bases remained unmatched. The length of the CDR3 is 16 residues. DNA for the CDR3: TGTGCCAGCTGGGTAAGCGGGAGGGCCGGGGCAGATACGCAGTATTTT. It encodes CASWVSGRAGADTQYF.

The V call is TRBV5-1, the J call TRBJ2-7; D call uncertain. With 3 bases removed from V and 6 bases from J, the gap between germline ends came to 16 bases. This CDR3 spans 14 amino acids. Germline V lookup: CDR1 SGHRS, CDR2 YFSETQ. CDR3 coding DNA: TGCGCCAGCAGCTCGCTGGTCCAGAACGGCGAGCAGTACTTC. Residues: CASSSLVQNGEQYF.

The CDR3 nucleotides read TGTGCCAGCGTCGACGGTGGAAACACCATATATTTT. This encodes CASVDGGNTIYF. The J gene is TRBJ1-3, the V gene TRBV2; D uncertain. CDR3 size: 12 residues. Germline-derived CDR1 and CDR2 are SNHLY and FYNNEI. V was clipped by 8 bases and J by 3 bases, with 8 bases between them.

This chain links TRBV30 with TRBJ2-5, with D tentatively TRBD1 (6 bases). This CDR3 contains 15 residues. Germline V CDR1 and CDR2: GTSNPN, SVGIG (reference sequence). V dropped 5 bases and J dropped 3 bases, with 19 bases sitting between them. CDR3 protein: CAWALQGSPKETQYF. DNA for the CDR3: TGTGCCTGGGCATTACAGGGATCCCCAAAAGAGACCCAGTACTTC. The whole variable domain, filled in from reference TRBV30 and TRBJ2-5, reads SQTIHQWPATLVQPVGSPLSLECTVEGTSNPNLYWYRQAAGRGLQLLFYSVGIGQISSEVPQNLSASRPQDRQFILSSKKLLLSDSGFYLCAWALQGSPKETQYFGPGTRLLVL.

The chain links TRBV5-1 to TRBJ2-7; D is unclear. The germline V gene has CDR1 SGHRS and CDR2 YFSETQ. Trimming cost V 4 bases and J 4 bases, with 24 bases left between them. CDR3 length: 17 amino acids. In nucleotides, the CDR3 is TGCGCCAGCAGCGAAACCATACCGGGTCCCTCCTCTTACGAGCAGTACTTC. This gives the protein CASSETIPGPSSYEQYF. The full variable domain, with the rest looked up from reference TRBV5-1 and TRBJ2-7, is KAGVTQTPRYLIKTRGQQVTLSCSPISGHRSVSWYQQTPGQGLQFLFEYFSETQRNKGNFPGRFSGRQFSNSRSEMNVSTLELGDSALYLCASSETIPGPSSYEQYFGPGTRLTVT.

J is TRBJ1-1 and V is TRBV10-3; TRBD1 matches at 7 bases. The germline gives CDR1 ENHRY, CDR2 SYGVKD. The J segment lost 10 bases and the V segment lost 6 bases, leaving 8 bases of the junction unmatched. The CDR3 is 12 amino acids. CDR3 coding DNA: TGTGCCATCAGCCCCCTCAGGGGGACAGCTTTCTTT. Translation: CAISPLRGTAFF.

Note on this clone: The sample carries other DNA sequences with the same CDR3. The chain uses TRBV7-9 and TRBJ2-7; the D is unclear. The V gene's germline CDR1 is SEHNR and CDR2 FQNEAQ (reference sequence). Trimming took 0 bases from V and 1 from J, leaving 4 bases between them. This CDR3 is 13 amino acids long. The DNA for the CDR3 is TGTGCCAGCAGCTTAGCCCGGTCCTACGAGCAGTACTTC. As protein: CASSLARSYEQYF.

V gene TRBV5-1 combines with J gene TRBJ2-5; tentatively, D is TRBD2 (5 bases). Trimming left V 4 bases short and J 5 bases short, with 21 bases between. This CDR3 is built from 16 residues. Germline V gives CDR1 SGHRS, CDR2 YFSETQ. This CDR3 reads CASSKPRGTTGETQYF. CDR3 bases: TGCGCCAGCAGCAAACCTCGCGGAACCACGGGGGAGACCCAGTACTTC.

The chain uses TRBV14 and TRBJ2-2, with 15 bases matching TRBD2. CDR1 is SGHDN, CDR2 FVKESK, per germline. This CDR3 contains 19 residues. The V segment lost 2 bases and the J segment 5 bases; nucleotides outside the gene matches: 9. The CDR3 reads CASSQPGLAGGIVTGELFF. The CDR3 DNA follows: TGTGCCAGCAGCCAACCGGGACTAGCGGGAGGCATAGTAACCGGGGAGCTGTTTTTT.

Concerning this clone: Other DNA variants within this sample encode the same CDR3. The chain recombines TRBV5-1 with TRBJ2-3, with TRBD1 matching over 9 bases. Trimming at V came to 0 bases and at J to 4 bases, leaving 0 bases not matched to a gene. CDR1 and CDR2 (germline): SGHRS, YFSETQ. This CDR3 contains 14 residues. The CDR3 here is CASSLGQGADTQYF. DNA for the CDR3: TGCGCCAGCAGCTTGGGACAGGGGGCAGATACGCAGTATTTT.

V usage is TRBV2 and J usage is TRBJ1-4; 9 bases map to TRBD1. V dropped 5 bases and J dropped 5; count of bases not matched to a gene: 9. This CDR3 spans 16 amino acids. CDR1 is SNHLY and CDR2 is FYNNEI in the germline V gene. CDR3 region: CASSPTGGAINEKLFF. CDR3 DNA sequence: TGTGCCAGCAGTCCTACAGGGGGCGCGATAAATGAAAAACTGTTTTTT.

The chain joins TRBV7-2 to TRBJ2-7, with D unresolved. The V end was cut by 0 bases, the J end by 0 bases, with 6 bases between. The CDR3 extends over 14 amino acids. Per the germline V gene, CDR1 is SGHTA and CDR2 is FQGNSA. CDR3: CASSLAFSSYEQYF. CDR3 DNA sequence: TGTGCCAGCAGCTTAGCGTTTAGCTCCTACGAGCAGTACTTC.

The genes are TRBV9 and TRBJ2-1; D is ambiguous. This CDR3 is built from 16 residues. CDR1 SGDLS and CDR2 YYNGEE come from the germline V gene. V lost 0 bases to trimming and J lost 3 bases, with 13 bases between them. The CDR3 protein is CASSVARTGLYNEQFF. As DNA, the CDR3 is TGTGCCAGCAGCGTAGCTAGGACCGGGCTCTACAATGAGCAGTTCTTC.

This clone was observed a single time. The V gene is TRBV9, the J gene TRBJ2-3, with a weak D call TRBD1 (5 bases). Trimming took off 0 bases at V and 2 bases at J, with 13 bases between the two ends. Germline lookup yields CDR1 SGDLS and CDR2 YYNGEE. The CDR3 has 16 amino acids. In nucleotides, the CDR3 is TGTGCCAGCAGCGTAGGGAGTAGCAGGGTCACAGATACGCAGTATTTT. This sequence encodes CASSVGSSRVTDTQYF. The full variable domain, completed using reference TRBV9 and TRBJ2-3, is DSGVTQTPKHLITATGQRVTLRCSPRSGDLSVYWYQQSLDQGLQFLIQYYNGEERAKGNILERFSAQQFPDLHSELNLSSLELGDSALYFCASSVGSSRVTDTQYFGPGTRLTVL.

The gene calls are TRBV15 and TRBJ2-4, with 9 bases matching TRBD1. The length of the CDR3 is 19 residues. CDR1 and CDR2 (germline): LNHNV, YYDKDF (reference sequence). J was trimmed by 1 base and V by 1 base; bases with no gene match: 11. The DNA for the CDR3 is TGTGCCACCAGCAGAGTAGGAGGACAGGGGTTACCGGCCAAAAACATTCAGTACTTC. It specifies CATSRVGGQGLPAKNIQYF.

The rearrangement uses TRBV5-1 and TRBJ2-2; 7 bases fit TRBD2. J gave up 6 bases and V 4 bases, and 15 bases lay outside the gene matches. The CDR3 totals 17 residues. CDR1 SGHRS and CDR2 YFSETQ come from the germline V gene. The CDR3 DNA is TGCGCCAGCAGCCCCCCCAGGGAGGGAACTACCCCCGGGGAGCTGTTTTTT. Residues: CASSPPREGTTPGELFF. Supplemented by reference TRBV5-1 and TRBJ2-2, the full variable domain reads KAGVTQTPRYLIKTRGQQVTLSCSPISGHRSVSWYQQTPGQGLQFLFEYFSETQRNKGNFPGRFSGRQFSNSRSEMNVSTLELGDSALYLCASSPPREGTTPGELFFGEGSRLTVL.

The rearrangement links TRBV28 to TRBJ2-7, with 11 bases lining up with TRBD2. The CDR3 is 12 amino acids. Germline CDR1 MDHEN, CDR2 SYDVKM. Trimming took 7 bases from V and 6 from J; bases not matched to a gene: 2. The CDR3 sequence: CASTTSGAEQYF. The CDR3 region has the DNA TGTGCCAGCACGACTAGCGGGGCCGAGCAGTACTTC.

This sequence joins TRBV11-3 and TRBJ2-3; D not resolved. With 5 bases removed from V and 2 bases from J, the gap between germline ends came to 8 bases. CDR3 length equals 13 residues. Germline V gives CDR1 SGHNT, CDR2 YENEEA. CDR3 residues: CASSTKPTDTQYF. The CDR3 nucleotides are TGTGCCAGCAGCACGAAGCCCACAGATACGCAGTATTTT.

This clone was recorded once. The rearrangement joins TRBV6-5 to TRBJ2-7; no clear D. Trimming shortened V by 6 bases and J by 6 bases, and 15 bases separated the two germline ends. The CDR3 has 13 amino acids. CDR1 is MNHEY and CDR2 is SVGAGI in the germline V gene. CDR3 amino acids: CASSSLLGPEQYF. The CDR3 DNA reads TGTGCCAGCAGCTCCCTCCTAGGGCCCGAGCAGTACTTC.

This chain uses TRBV4-1 with TRBJ2-7, with 11 bases identical to TRBD2. Per germline, CDR1 MGHRA and CDR2 YSYEKL. The CDR3 is 16 residues long. The V segment lost 2 bases and the J segment 3 bases; nucleotides outside the gene matches: 6. The CDR3 coding sequence is TGCGCCAGCAGCCAACCAACTAGCGGGGGATTCTACGAGCAGTACTTC. It translates to CASSQPTSGGFYEQYF.

This clone was observed a single time. Given a much more abundant clone one base away, this may be a read error. Additional DNA sequences in this sample encode the identical CDR3. This chain links TRBV18 with TRBJ2-5; D uncertain. Germline-derived CDR1 and CDR2 are KGHSH and LQKENI. The CDR3 totals 11 residues. V dropped 4 bases and J dropped 3 bases, with 3 bases sitting between them. DNA for the CDR3: TGTGCCAGCTCACTGAAAGAGACCCAGTACTTC. Its protein product is CASSLKETQYF.

The V and J genes are TRBV6-1 and TRBJ2-7; the D gene is possibly TRBD2 (6 bases). Trimming took off 0 bases at V and 4 bases at J, with 10 bases between the two ends. Per germline, CDR1 MNHNS and CDR2 SASEGT. The CDR3 is 14 residues long. In DNA, the CDR3 is TGTGCCAGCAGTGAAGCTGGGGGGAGGTACGAGCAGTACTTC. This gives the protein CASSEAGGRYEQYF.

The rearrangement uses TRBV9 and TRBJ1-5; maybe TRBD1 (5 bases). V lost 5 bases, J lost 4 bases, and 10 bases lay in between. Germline V lookup: CDR1 SGDLS, CDR2 YYNGEE. This CDR3 is built from 13 residues. CDR3 sequence: CASSWQGNQPQHF. The DNA for the CDR3 is TGTGCCAGCAGTTGGCAGGGTAATCAGCCCCAGCATTTT.

The chain carries TRBV28 and TRBJ2-3; the match to TRBD1 covers 10 bases. V lost 0 bases and J lost 6; bases outside the gene matches: 6. The CDR3 is made up of 16 amino acids. The germline gives CDR1 MDHEN, CDR2 SYDVKM. CDR3 in amino acids: CASSLWGTGASDTQYF. The CDR3 DNA reads TGTGCCAGCAGTTTATGGGGGACAGGGGCATCGGATACGCAGTATTTT.